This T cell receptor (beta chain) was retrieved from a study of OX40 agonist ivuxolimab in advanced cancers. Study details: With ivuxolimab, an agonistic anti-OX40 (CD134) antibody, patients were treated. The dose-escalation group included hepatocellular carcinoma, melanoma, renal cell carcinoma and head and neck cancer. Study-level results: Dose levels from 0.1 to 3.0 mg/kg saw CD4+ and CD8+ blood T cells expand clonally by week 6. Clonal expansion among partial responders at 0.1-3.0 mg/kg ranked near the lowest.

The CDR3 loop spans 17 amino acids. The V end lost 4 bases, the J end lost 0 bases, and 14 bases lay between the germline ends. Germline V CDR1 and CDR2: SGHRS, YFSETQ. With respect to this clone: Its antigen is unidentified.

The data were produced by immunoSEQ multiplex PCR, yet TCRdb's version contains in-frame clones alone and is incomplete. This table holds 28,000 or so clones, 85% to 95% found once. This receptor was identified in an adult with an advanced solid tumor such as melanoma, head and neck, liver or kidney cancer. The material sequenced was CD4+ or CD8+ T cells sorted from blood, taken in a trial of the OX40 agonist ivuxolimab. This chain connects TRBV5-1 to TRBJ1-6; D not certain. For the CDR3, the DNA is TGCGCCAGCAGCCTCGAGACAACGAGCTCCTATAATTCACCCCTCCACTTT. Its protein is CASSLETTSSYNSPLHF.